The 9 T cell receptor beta chains in this list originate from one sample, sequenced in a study of lymphopenia after photon versus proton radiotherapy. Here immunoSEQ multiplex PCR was the method, and the copy in TCRdb shows in-frame clones only, minus some. Found here are under 80,000 clones, approximately 86% of them singletons; the top ten hold approximately 2.4%. This specimen consisted of peripheral blood, obtained from a patient treated with photon-based radiotherapy. The receptor set was obtained from a man aged 40-50 years with gastric cancer.

V and J are TRBV21-1 and TRBJ1-2. TRBV21-1 is tagged as a pseudogene. This CDR3 has 15 residues. CDR3 residues: CASSKGTPGGYGYTF. The CDR3 nucleotides are TGTGCCAGCAGCAAAGGGACACCCGGCGGGTATGGCTACACCTTC.

This clone was observed a single time. The rearrangement joins TRBV5-1 to TRBJ2-7; TRBD1 is a possible D gene (5 bases). Trimming removed 2 bases from V and 0 bases from J, with 9 bases in between. CDR1 is SGHRS and CDR2 is YFSETQ in the germline V gene. The CDR3 length is 14 residues. The CDR3 loop is CASSFGAASYEQYF. The DNA for the CDR3 is TGCGCCAGCAGCTTTGGGGCAGCCTCCTACGAGCAGTACTTC.

This clone appeared a few times. V and J are TRBV6-6 and TRBJ1-5; maybe TRBD1 (5 bases). This CDR3 contains 16 residues. Trimming took 6 bases from V and 2 from J, leaving 17 bases between them. Germline V gives CDR1 MNHNY, CDR2 SVGAGI (reference sequence). CDR3 DNA: TGTGCCAGCAGGGGAACAGGCGGCGGGGGCAATCAGCCCCAGCATTTT. The encoded protein is CASRGTGGGGNQPQHF.

The chain has TRBV10-3 and TRBJ2-2, with TRBD2 matching 12 bases. Germline assignment: CDR1 ENHRY and CDR2 SYGVKD. This CDR3 has 14 amino acids. J lost 9 bases, V lost 7 bases, and 6 bases had no gene match. This CDR3 reads CAITPGTSGWELFF. For the CDR3, the DNA is TGTGCCATCACTCCCGGGACTAGCGGGTGGGAGCTGTTTTTT.

This clone is deemed medium-sized. The J gene is TRBJ1-5, the V gene TRBV19; 7 bases agree with TRBD1. J was trimmed by 2 bases and V by 1 base; bases with no gene match: 2. CDR1 is LNHDA and CDR2 is SQIVND in the germline V gene (reference sequence). There are 15 residues in the CDR3. CDR3 amino acids: CASSIGGTGNQPQHF. CDR3 sequence (DNA): TGTGCCAGTAGTATAGGTGGGACAGGCAATCAGCCCCAGCATTTT.

CDR3 nucleotides: TGTGCCAGCAGCTCCTTCCCCAGGGACTCCTACGAGCAGTACTTC. The encoded protein is CASSSFPRDSYEQYF. The gene calls are TRBV4-2 and TRBJ2-7; D is perhaps TRBD1 (5 bases). The CDR3 has 15 amino acids. The ends were cut back, 5 bases at V and 0 bases at J, with 14 bases in the middle. The germline V gene encodes CDR1 LGHNA and CDR2 YNFKEQ.

The chain recombines TRBV14 with TRBJ1-2; D gene uncertain. Trimming shortened V by 4 bases and J by 3 bases, and 12 bases separated the two germline ends. CDR1 is SGHDN and CDR2 is FVKESK in the germline V gene. This CDR3 region has 14 residues. In DNA, the CDR3 is TGTGCCAGCAGCCCCCTTTTGAGGGACTATGGCTACACCTTC. It codes for CASSPLLRDYGYTF.

The chain has TRBV7-2 and TRBJ2-5; 7 nucleotides align to TRBD2. Germline V gene lookup returns CDR1 SGHTA and CDR2 FQGNSA. The CDR3 runs to 13 residues. V trimming: 3 bases; J trimming: 5 bases; junction bases outside the gene matches: 3. CDR3 coding DNA: TGTGCCAGCAGCTTCCAGGGAGGGGAGACCCAGTACTTC. It encodes CASSFQGGETQYF.

This clone was recorded only once. J is TRBJ1-4 and V is TRBV7-2; D gene ambiguous. Trimming cost V 2 bases and J 3 bases, with 13 bases left between them. The CDR3 covers 16 residues. Germline CDR1 is SGHTA and CDR2 is FQGNSA. CDR3 DNA: TGTGCCAGCAGCTTATTTACAACTTCGGCTAATGAAAAACTGTTTTTT. Protein sequence: CASSLFTTSANEKLFF.